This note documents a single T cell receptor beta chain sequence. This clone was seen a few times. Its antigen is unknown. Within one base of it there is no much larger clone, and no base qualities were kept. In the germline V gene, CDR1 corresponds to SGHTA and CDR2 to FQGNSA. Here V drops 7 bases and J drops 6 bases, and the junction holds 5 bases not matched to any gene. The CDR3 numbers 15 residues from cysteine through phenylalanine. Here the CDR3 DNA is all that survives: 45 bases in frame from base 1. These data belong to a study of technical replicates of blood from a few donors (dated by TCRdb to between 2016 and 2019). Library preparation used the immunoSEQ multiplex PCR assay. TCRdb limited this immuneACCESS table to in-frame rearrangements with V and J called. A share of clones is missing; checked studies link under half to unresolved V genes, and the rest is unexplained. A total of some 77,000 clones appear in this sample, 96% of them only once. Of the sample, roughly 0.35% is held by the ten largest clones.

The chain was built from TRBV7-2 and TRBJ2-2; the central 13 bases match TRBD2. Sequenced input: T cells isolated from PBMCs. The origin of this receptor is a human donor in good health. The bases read TGTGCCAGCACCAGACTAGCGGGAGGATCCGGGGAGCTGTTTTTT. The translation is CASTRLAGGSGELFF.